This TCR beta chain was observed in a study of shared clonotypes between healthy human individuals. Clones were read by immunoSEQ multiplex PCR, and TCRdb kept only the in-frame ones, dropping some. The sample has fewer than 1.6 million clones, less than 99% seen once. Healthy and HIV-negative, the adult donors had no recent acute infections or vaccinations. Comments on this clone: Other DNA sequences of this sample code for an identical CDR3.

Trimming took off 6 bases at V and 4 bases at J, with 7 bases between the two ends. CDR1 and CDR2 (germline): MDHEN, SYDVKM. This CDR3 is 11 amino acids long. The sample taken for sequencing was naive CD4+ T cells sorted from blood. The subset was: CD45RA+ positively selected. The chain recombines TRBV28 with TRBJ2-7; no firm D call. This sequence was found in a man aged 30-40 years in good health. CDR3 sequence (DNA): TGTGCCAGCAGCCCTCGGTACGAGCAGTACTTC. Translated, it gives CASSPRYEQYF. The full variable domain, rest sourced from reference TRBV28 and TRBJ2-7, is DVKVTQSSRYLVKRTGEKVFLECVQDMDHENMFWYRQDPGLGLRLIYFSYDVKMKEKGDIPEGYSVSREKKERFSLILESASTNQTSMYLCASSPRYEQYFGPGTRLTVT.